This T cell receptor beta chain was recovered during a study of vaccination and CD4 T cells after COVID-19. About the study: Median time from COVID diagnosis to post-COVID sampling was over 95 days (35 to 161). Cultures that served as controls received a CEFX pool, an HIV-1 Nef pool, or no peptide.

Treatment meaning: roughly 11-day PBMC culture with coronavirus spike peptide pools or control peptides (ViraFEST assay). Healthy people given the vaccine had no prior SARS-CoV-2 infection (nucleocapsid antibodies were negative before and after vaccination). The CDR3 sequence is 12 residues long. CDR1 is SGHTA, CDR2 FQGNSA, per germline. Trimming pared 8 bases from V and 5 bases from J, leaving 12 bases between. Comments on this clonotype: Its antigen remains unidentified.

The Oncomine TCR Beta short-read assay sequenced DNA from cultured CD4+ T cells. TCRdb recomputed calls from the PCR reads with MiXCR, one row per CDR3 protein. This sample has 25,000 to 30,000 distinct CDR3 sequences; roughly 50% occur once, and the top ten carry roughly 27%. Sample: CD4+ T cells from blood, cultured in vitro, taken before SARS-CoV-2 vaccination. The receptor's source is a human donor who received a COVID-19 vaccine. The chain combines TRBV7-2 with TRBJ2-5, with a weak D call TRBD1 (5 bases). As DNA, the CDR3 is TGTGCCAGCGGGGCCCCCGGGGAGACCCAGTACTTC. This sequence encodes CASGAPGETQYF.